This TCR beta chain was sequenced in a study of OX40 agonist ivuxolimab in advanced cancers. Overall study context: A mean age of approximately 58 years, range about 20 to 85, was recorded, and 82.7% were male.

As regards this clone: Its antigen is as yet unknown.

Generated by immunoSEQ multiplex PCR, the TCRdb table keeps only in-frame clones and is missing some. This table holds 65,000 to 95,000 clones, 91% found once. Study-wide results and caveats: The study found that CD8+ T cells averaged more expanded clones than CD4+. Among the lowest peripheral clonal expansion occurred in 0.1-3.0 mg/kg partial responders.

This TCR was sampled from an adult with an advanced solid tumor such as melanoma, head and neck, liver or kidney cancer. This specimen was CD4+ or CD8+ T cells sorted from blood, taken in a trial of the OX40 agonist ivuxolimab.

CDR3 in DNA: TGCGCCAGCAGCCCGGGGACAGGGGGCGCTCCGGGCTATGGCTACACCTTC. Translation: CASSPGTGGAPGYGYTF. The chain employs TRBV5-1 and TRBJ1-2; 12 nucleotides match TRBD1. The V gene end was trimmed by 4 bases and the J gene end by 4 bases; junction bases not matched to a gene: 11. The CDR3 contains 17 residues. Per the germline V gene, CDR1 is SGHRS and CDR2 is YFSETQ.